This T cell receptor (beta chain) emerged from a study of graft-versus-host responses after intestinal transplantation. Study summary: Anti-thymocyte globulin induction preceded approximately three years of tacrolimus and steroid maintenance in all recipients. Findings of the study overall: The highest levels of circulating GvH clones went along with early declines in HvG clones after transplant. The marrow of recipients harbored GvH clones, and ileum or blood showed some of them first. Graft-donor T cell macrochimerism in patients accompanied high graft-versus-host to host-versus-graft clonal ratios in allografts.

A word on this clone: The antigen remains undetermined.

Repertoires were generated with immunoSEQ multiplex PCR, while TCRdb's copy carries only in-frame clones and drops some. The sample yields 90,000 to 150,000 clones, approximately 95% seen once. Trimming at V came to 0 bases and at J to 3 bases, leaving 2 bases not matched to a gene. CDR1 SGHRS and CDR2 YFSETQ come from the germline V gene. The CDR3 totals 15 residues. The chain links TRBV5-1 to TRBJ1-1, with 10 bases aligning to TRBD1. The sequence was obtained from a human donor who received an intestinal transplant. The sequenced sample was unstimulated CD8+ T cells sorted from spleen or lymph node cells, obtained before intestinal transplant. The CDR3 loop reads CASSLGQGADTEAFF. The CDR3 bases are TGCGCCAGCAGCTTGGGACAGGGGGCCGACACTGAAGCTTTCTTT.